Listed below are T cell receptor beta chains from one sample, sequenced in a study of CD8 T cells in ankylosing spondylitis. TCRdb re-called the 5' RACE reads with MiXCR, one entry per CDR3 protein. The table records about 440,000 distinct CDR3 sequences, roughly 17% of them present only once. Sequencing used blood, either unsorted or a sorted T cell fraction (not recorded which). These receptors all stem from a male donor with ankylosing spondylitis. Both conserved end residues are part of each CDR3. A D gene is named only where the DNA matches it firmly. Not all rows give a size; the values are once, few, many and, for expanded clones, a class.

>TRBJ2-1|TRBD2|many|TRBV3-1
TGTGCCAGCAGCCGCCTAGCGGGGTACAATGAGCAGTTCTTC
CASSRLAGYNEQFF
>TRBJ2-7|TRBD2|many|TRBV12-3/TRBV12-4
TGTGCCAGCAGCCCGGGACTAGGGACCTACGAGCAGTACTTC
CASSPGLGTYEQYF
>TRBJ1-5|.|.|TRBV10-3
TGTGCCATCAGTGAGTCGATTAGCAATCAGCCCCAGCATTTT
CAISESISNQPQHF
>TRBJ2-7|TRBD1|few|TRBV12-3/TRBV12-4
TGTGCCAGCAGTTTAGGGCTGGGGACAGGGGCCAAGGAGCAGTACTTC
CASSLGLGTGAKEQYF
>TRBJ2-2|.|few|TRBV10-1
TGCGCCAGCAGTGTTGGAGGGACAGTTAACACCGGGGAGCTGTTTTTT
CASSVGGTVNTGELFF
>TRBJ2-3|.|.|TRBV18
TGTGCCAGCTCACCCCTAGGGACTGGAAGCACAGATACGCAGTATTTT
CASSPLGTGSTDTQYF
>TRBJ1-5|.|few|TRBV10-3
TGTGCCATCAGTGAGGACAGTCGCAATCAGCCCCAGCATTTT
CAISEDSRNQPQHF
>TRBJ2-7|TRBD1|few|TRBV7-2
TGTGCCAGCAGCGAGTGGACAGGGGGCAACGAGCAGTACTTC
CASSEWTGGNEQYF
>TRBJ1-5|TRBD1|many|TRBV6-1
TGTGCCAGCAGAGGCTCGACAGGGGAAAATCAGCCCCAGCATTTT
CASRGSTGENQPQHF
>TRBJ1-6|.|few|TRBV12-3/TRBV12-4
TGTGCCAGCAGTCCCTCCAGAGATAATTCACCCCTCCACTTT
CASSPSRDNSPLHF
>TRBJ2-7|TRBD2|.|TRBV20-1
TGCAGTGCTAGACTTCTTAGCGGGCATCACTCCTACGAGCAGTACTTC
CSARLLSGHHSYEQYF
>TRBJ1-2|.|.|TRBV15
TGTGCCACCAGCAGGACAGTCTTAGCCTATGGCTACACCTTC
CATSRTVLAYGYTF
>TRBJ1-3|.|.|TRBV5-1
TGCGCCAGCAGCCGGACGATGGCCTCTGGAAACACCATATATTTT
CASSRTMASGNTIYF
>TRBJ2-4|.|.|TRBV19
TGTGCCAGTAGTAGACAGGTCTCAGCGGCCAAAAACATTCAGTACTTC
CASSRQVSAAKNIQYF
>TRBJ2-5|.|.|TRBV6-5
TGTGCCAGCAGTTACTCTTGGCAGCAAGAGACCCAGTACTTC
CASSYSWQQETQYF